This record looks at one TCR beta chain sequence and its context. What it binds is not known. The data were obtained in a study of a mutant IDH1 vaccine in newly diagnosed glioma. Overall study context: The sex distribution of treated patients was 62.5% male and around 40% female, with a mean age of approximately 40 years. Pretreatment consisted of radiotherapy, temozolomide, or both, with most receiving both.

As for time point: week 5, during vaccination. With topical imiquimod, each dose of the vaccine consisted of 300 ug of mutant IDH1 20-mer peptide. Each donor presented with a new WHO grade 3 or 4 astrocytoma that tested IDH1-mutant and showed ATRX loss. TCRdb keeps only in-frame clones here, not all; method: immunoSEQ multiplex PCR. Of 50,000 or so clones in the sample, around 80% were seen once. Points from the study as a whole: Pseudoprogression apparently tracked independently of changes in top peripheral T cell clonotypes.

The length of the CDR3 is 11 residues. Trimming removed 11 bases from V and 4 bases from J, with 8 bases in between. CDR1 is MNHEY, CDR2 SMNVEV, per germline (reference sequence). The sample in question was PBMCs, obtained from a glioma patient whose treatment included an IDH1 peptide vaccine. The chain recombines TRBV27 with TRBJ2-2; D is unclear. This receptor was obtained from a woman between 40 and 50 years old with glioma. CDR3 nucleotide sequence: TGTGCCGAACTAAGCACCGGGGAGCTGTTTTTT. The encoded protein is CAELSTGELFF.